These 14 T cell receptor beta chains originate from one sample sequenced in a study of OX40 agonist ivuxolimab in advanced cancers. Library method: the immunoSEQ multiplex PCR assay. The immuneACCESS repertoire file appears here via TCRdb, limited to in-frame rearrangements. These files lack a portion of the clones; in checked studies, under half of the deficit traces to unresolved V genes, and the cause of the others is not known. This sample has around 70,000 clones in its table, and around four fifths of those were observed once. 5.5% to 7% of the sample is held by the ten biggest clonotypes. Material: CD4+ or CD8+ T cells sorted from blood, obtained in a trial of the OX40 agonist ivuxolimab. Receptor source: an adult with an advanced solid tumor such as melanoma, head and neck, liver or kidney cancer.

The chain joins TRBV27 to TRBJ2-7; 10 bases align to TRBD1. Germline loops: CDR1 MNHEY, CDR2 SMNVEV (reference sequence). Trimming took 4 bases from V and 3 from J; bases not matched to a gene: 15. There are 18 residues in the CDR3. The CDR3 reads CASSYPGQGPWSLYEQYV. The CDR3 DNA sequence: TGTGCCAGCAGTTACCCGGGACAGGGGCCCTGGAGCCTCTACGAGCAGTACGTC.

The chain has TRBV23-1 and TRBJ2-7; D might be TRBD1 (5 bases). TRBV23-1 falls under the ORF class, with uncertain function. This CDR3 is built from 15 residues. The V end was cut by 4 bases, the J end by 5 bases, with 18 bases between. DNA of the CDR3: TGCGCCAGCAGTCCCGACCACAGGATTCAGGACGAGCAGTACTTC. Translating it yields CASSPDHRIQDEQYF.

J is TRBJ2-3 and V is TRBV25-1, with 7 nucleotides matching TRBD2. CDR1 is MGHDK and CDR2 is SYGVNS in the germline V gene. The CDR3 contains 15 residues. V shed 3 bases and J 0 bases; nucleotides not matched to a gene: 3. CDR3 sequence reads: CASSDLRGSTDTQYF. The CDR3 bases are TGTGCCAGCAGTGATTTGCGGGGGAGCACAGATACGCAGTATTTT.

This clone was found a few times. The V call is TRBV5-4, the J call TRBJ1-5; D is unclear. The CDR3 spans 14 residues. The germline CDR1 and CDR2 sequences are SGHNT and YYREEE (reference sequence). The V end was cut by 0 bases, the J end by 6 bases, with 10 bases between. Here the CDR3 reads CASSLAGSSQPQHF. CDR3 nucleotides: TGTGCCAGCAGCTTGGCGGGTAGTAGTCAGCCCCAGCATTTT.

This rearrangement joins TRBV5-1 to TRBJ2-2; tentative D call: TRBD1 (6 bases). The CDR3 is 16 amino acids. V lost 0 bases and J 6 bases, leaving 15 bases between the germline ends. The germline gives CDR1 SGHRS, CDR2 YFSETQ. In DNA form, the CDR3 reads TGCGCCAGCAGCTTGGTGTCAGGGGTTTTCGCCGGGGAGCTGTTTTTT. Its protein product is CASSLVSGVFAGELFF.

This clone has only one observation. This chain links TRBV28 with TRBJ2-7, with TRBD1 as a possible D gene (9 bases). CDR3 length: 18 residues. Germline CDR1 is MDHEN and CDR2 is SYDVKM. V was trimmed by 4 bases and J by 4 bases, leaving 26 bases between them. CDR3 region: CASSSDRGRVLADYEQYF. In DNA form, the CDR3 reads TGTGCCAGCAGTTCGGACAGGGGCAGGGTACTAGCGGATTACGAGCAGTACTTC.

This chain joins TRBV6-6 and TRBJ1-5; D may be TRBD1 (6 bases). Trimming removed 5 bases at V and 5 bases at J, with 16 bases between. Per germline, CDR1 MNHNY and CDR2 SVGAGI (reference sequence). The length of the CDR3 is 15 residues. CDR3 residues: CASSASGDGYQPQHF. CDR3 DNA sequence: TGTGCCAGCAGTGCATCAGGGGATGGCTATCAGCCCCAGCATTTT.

The V call is TRBV5-6, the J call TRBJ1-4, with TRBD1 as a possible D gene (5 bases). Germline lookup yields CDR1 SGHDT and CDR2 YYEEEE. V shed 3 bases and J shed 8 bases, with 14 bases lying between them. The CDR3 covers 14 residues. The CDR3 sequence: CASSSGEGVEKLFF. The CDR3 nucleotides read TGTGCCAGCAGCTCGGGGGAGGGAGTGGAAAAACTGTTTTTT. The full variable domain, in which reference TRBV5-6 and TRBJ1-4 provide the parts outside the CDR3, is DAGVTQSPTHLIKTRGQQVTLRCSPKSGHDTVSWYQQALGQGPQFIFQYYEEEERQRGNFPDRFSGHQFPNYSSELNVNALLLGDSALYLCASSSGEGVEKLFFGSGTQLSVL.

The rearrangement uses TRBV15 and TRBJ2-2; 7 positions agree with TRBD1. After removal of 6 bases from V and 1 base from J, the junction contained 2 bases not matched to a gene. This CDR3 has 14 residues. Looked up from germline, CDR1 is LNHNV and CDR2 is YYDKDF (reference sequence). CDR3 sequence reads: CATSGQVNTGELFF. The CDR3 region has the DNA TGTGCCACCAGTGGACAGGTGAACACCGGGGAGCTGTTTTTT. Variable domain in full (rest from reference TRBV15 and TRBJ2-2): DAMVIQNPRYQVTQFGKPVTLSCSQTLNHNVMYWYQQKSSQAPKLLFHYYDKDFNNEADTPDNFQSRRPNTSFCFLDIRSPGLGDTAMYLCATSGQVNTGELFFGEGSRLTVL.

Here the CDR3 DNA reads TGCAGTGCCTACCGGGGAGAGACCCAGTACTTC. Translating gives CSAYRGETQYF. V is TRBV20-1 and J is TRBJ2-5; D is perhaps TRBD2 (5 bases). This CDR3 comprises 11 residues. In germline, CDR1 is DFQATT, CDR2 SNEGSKA (reference sequence). V shed 6 bases and J shed 4 bases, with 9 bases lying between them.

V usage is TRBV27 and J usage is TRBJ2-1; 11 nucleotides match TRBD2. The CDR3 is 17 residues long. V lost 4 bases, J lost 7 bases, and 12 bases stayed unmatched. CDR1 and CDR2 (germline): MNHEY, SMNVEV (reference sequence). The CDR3 loop reads CASSSPRGSGRGNEQFF. DNA of the CDR3: TGTGCCAGCAGTTCTCCCCGGGGTAGCGGGAGGGGGAATGAGCAGTTCTTC.

V usage is TRBV7-3 and J usage is TRBJ2-2; 9 bases match TRBD1. The CDR3 sequence is 14 residues long. J gave up 3 bases and V 5 bases, and 1 base lay outside the gene matches. Germline CDR1 reads SGHTA; CDR2 reads FQGTGA. The DNA for the CDR3 is TGTGCCAGCAGCCGGACAGGGGACACCGGGGAGCTGTTTTTT. Amino acid sequence: CASSRTGDTGELFF.

Turning to this clone: Other DNA sequences in this sample translate to the same CDR3. The chain is built from TRBV28 and TRBJ2-1, with 10 nucleotides matching TRBD2. This CDR3 is 15 amino acids long. Germline CDR1 reads MDHEN; CDR2 reads SYDVKM. The junction had 2 bases not matched to a gene; V was cut back by 2 bases and J by 4 bases. The CDR3 loop is CASSLGLADYNEQFF. The CDR3 nucleotides are TGTGCCAGCAGTTTAGGACTAGCGGATTACAATGAGCAGTTCTTC.

This rearrangement joins TRBV21-1 to TRBJ2-1; the table's D call, TRBD2, was not checked against the DNA. TRBV21-1 is listed as a pseudogene. This CDR3 contains 16 residues. CDR3 DNA: TGTGCCAGCAGCAAAGTTCGAACCGGGAGGTCCAATGAGCAGTTCTTC. It specifies CASSKVRTGRSNEQFF.